The 18 T cell receptor beta chains below all came from one sample that was sequenced in a study of blood T cell repertoires in COVID-19. The data were produced by immunoSEQ multiplex PCR, yet TCRdb's version contains in-frame clones alone and is incomplete. The table lists approximately 230,000 clones, 85% to 90% of them singletons. The sequenced sample consisted of PBMCs or T cells enriched from blood (not recorded which). The origin of the receptors is a man between 18 and 35 years old who had recovered from COVID-19.

The CDR3 DNA reads TGTGCCAGCAGCAAATCCGTGGGGCACCGACGGAATGAGCAGTTCTTC. Its protein product is CASSKSVGHRRNEQFF. The gene calls are TRBV7-2 and TRBJ2-1, with a possible D match to TRBD1 (5 bases). The CDR3 is 16 amino acids. V was trimmed by 5 bases and J by 7 bases, leaving 21 bases between them. Germline V CDR1 and CDR2: SGHTA, FQGNSA.

The chain joins TRBV6-5 to TRBJ1-6; D is possibly TRBD1 (5 bases). The CDR3 is 14 residues long. The germline V gene has CDR1 MNHEY and CDR2 SVGAGI. Trimming pared 1 base from V and 7 bases from J, leaving 8 bases between. CDR3 nucleotides: TGTGCCAGCAGTTACTGGGGGGAGAATTCACCCCTCCACTTT. Amino acid sequence: CASSYWGENSPLHF.

V gene TRBV12-3 or TRBV12-4 combines with J gene TRBJ1-1; D is undetermined. The V and J ends lost 7 bases and 6 bases respectively, with 15 bases between them. This CDR3 is built from 13 residues. CDR3 amino acids: CASTPFSGAEAFF. The CDR3 DNA is TGTGCCAGCACCCCTTTCTCCGGTGCTGAAGCTTTCTTT.

The chain carries TRBV19 and TRBJ1-5; D may be TRBD1 (5 bases). The CDR3 is made up of 14 amino acids. Germline V gene sequence: CDR1 LNHDA, CDR2 SQIVND (reference sequence). The germline V and J ends were trimmed by 8 bases and 7 bases, with 18 bases remaining between them. Written as DNA, the CDR3 is TGTGCCAGTCGCAAAGGGGTGCCGCTGCAGCCCCAGCATTTT. Its translation: CASRKGVPLQPQHF.

The rearrangement joins TRBV6-2 or TRBV6-3 to TRBJ1-1; D remains unclear. Germline V gene lookup returns CDR1 MNHEY and CDR2 SVGEGT. Trimming took 5 bases from V and 3 from J, leaving 13 bases between them. CDR3 length equals 14 residues. CDR3 region: CASSLSWSYTEAFF. In nucleotides, the CDR3 is TGTGCCAGCAGTCTCAGTTGGAGTTACACTGAAGCTTTCTTT.

V gene TRBV6-5 combines with J gene TRBJ1-4; 11 bases fit TRBD1. CDR1 is MNHEY, CDR2 SVGAGI, per germline. This CDR3 has 15 amino acids. V was clipped by 5 bases and J by 5 bases; unmatched bases: 4. The CDR3 region is CASSRRTGGNEKLFF. DNA of the CDR3: TGTGCCAGCAGTCGGAGGACAGGGGGCAATGAAAAACTGTTTTTT.

The rearrangement joins TRBV6-1 to TRBJ1-5, with TRBD1 matching 12 bases. Trimming cost V 3 bases and J 2 bases; bases outside gene matches: 11. CDR1 and CDR2 (germline): MNHNS, SASEGT. This CDR3 has 19 residues. Here the CDR3 DNA reads TGTGCCAGCAGTGATGATAGGGACAGGGGGCTCAGTGGCAATCAGCCCCAGCATTTT. This encodes CASSDDRDRGLSGNQPQHF.

The chain employs TRBV6-5 and TRBJ1-1; D call uncertain. Germline V CDR1 and CDR2: MNHEY, SVGAGI. V was shortened by 6 bases and J by 7 bases, with 12 bases between the two germline ends. The CDR3 is 12 amino acids. The CDR3 loop is CASSVTRGEAFF. CDR3 coding DNA: TGTGCCAGCAGCGTAACACGGGGTGAAGCTTTCTTT.

This rearrangement joins TRBV6-5 to TRBJ2-5, with 7 bases fitting TRBD2. This CDR3 region has 14 residues. CDR1 and CDR2 from the germline V gene are MNHEY and SVGAGI. The V gene end was trimmed by 7 bases and the J gene end by 2 bases; junction bases not matched to a gene: 7. The CDR3 sequence is CASTNGGGQETQYF. CDR3 coding DNA: TGTGCCAGCACTAACGGCGGGGGACAAGAGACCCAGTACTTC.

This clone has just a few counts. The V and J genes are TRBV6-2 or TRBV6-3 and TRBJ1-2, with D perhaps TRBD1 (6 bases). Between the trimmed V and J ends, which lost 5 bases and 2 bases, there was a span of 12 bases. This CDR3 has 14 residues. Germline loops: CDR1 MNHEY, CDR2 SVGEGT. This CDR3 reads CASSSPTGNYGYTF. As DNA, the CDR3 is TGTGCCAGCAGTAGCCCGACAGGAAACTATGGCTACACCTTC.

The chain uses TRBV13 and TRBJ1-1, with a weak D call TRBD1 (5 bases). The V gene's germline CDR1 is PRHDT and CDR2 FYEKMQ (reference sequence). V was pared by 5 bases and J by 5 bases, with 9 bases between. The CDR3 sequence is 12 residues long. CDR3 amino acids: CASSEQETEAFF. CDR3 DNA: TGTGCCAGCAGCGAACAGGAGACTGAAGCTTTCTTT.

The chain uses TRBV7-9 and TRBJ2-1; the match to TRBD2 covers 9 bases. V shed 6 bases and J 6 bases; nucleotides not matched to a gene: 12. Germline CDR1 SEHNR, CDR2 FQNEAQ (reference sequence). This CDR3 comprises 16 residues. Here the CDR3 reads CASRLLPGLASNEQFF. The CDR3, as DNA: TGTGCCAGCAGACTACTCCCGGGACTAGCATCCAATGAGCAGTTCTTC.

This chain uses TRBV15 with TRBJ2-7, with TRBD2 matching over 10 bases. After removal of 1 base from V and 0 bases from J, the junction contained 3 bases not matched to a gene. In germline, CDR1 is LNHNV, CDR2 YYDKDF (reference sequence). The CDR3 loop spans 16 amino acids. CDR3: CATSRGRLAGSYEQYF. Written as DNA, the CDR3 is TGTGCCACCAGCAGAGGGAGACTAGCGGGCTCCTACGAGCAGTACTTC.

This chain joins TRBV10-2 and TRBJ2-1; the match to TRBD2 covers 9 bases. This CDR3 has 16 amino acids. Germline V gives CDR1 WSHSY, CDR2 SAAADI. After removal of 6 bases from V and 3 bases from J, the junction contained 9 bases not matched to a gene. The CDR3 spells CASRFRAGGLYNEQFF. DNA for the CDR3: TGCGCCAGCAGGTTTCGCGCGGGAGGGCTCTACAATGAGCAGTTCTTC.

This rearrangement joins TRBV5-1 to TRBJ1-2, with D perhaps TRBD1 (6 bases). CDR3 length: 15 amino acids. Looked up from germline, CDR1 is SGHRS and CDR2 is YFSETQ. The V and J ends lost 0 bases and 6 bases respectively, with 15 bases between them. The CDR3 DNA sequence: TGCGCCAGCAGCTTGGACGTCAAATGGGGGCATGGCTACACCTTC. Translated: CASSLDVKWGHGYTF.

The chain employs TRBV5-4 and TRBJ2-7; tentatively, D is TRBD1 (6 bases). Trimming removed 4 bases from V and 1 base from J, with 15 bases in between. This CDR3 region has 15 residues. The germline gives CDR1 SGHNT, CDR2 YYREEE (reference sequence). The CDR3 loop reads CASSGPPTGSYEQYF. CDR3 in DNA: TGTGCCAGCAGCGGCCCCCCCACAGGGTCCTACGAGCAGTACTTC.

V gene TRBV10-3 combines with J gene TRBJ2-1; 8 bases fit TRBD1. With 7 bases clipped from V and 2 bases from J, the junction kept 7 bases outside the gene matches. The CDR3 runs to 15 residues. Germline-derived CDR1 and CDR2 are ENHRY and SYGVKD. CDR3 coding DNA: TGTGCCATCAAAACGGACAGGGCAACCTACAATGAGCAGTTCTTC. It encodes CAIKTDRATYNEQFF.

V and J are TRBV6-5 and TRBJ1-2; perhaps TRBD1 as D (5 bases). The CDR3 has 14 residues. V was shortened by 2 bases and J by 4 bases, with 11 bases between the two germline ends. Germline CDR1 and CDR2: MNHEY and SVGAGI. Here the CDR3 DNA reads TGTGCCAGCAGTTACACCGCAGGGCTCTATGGCTACACCTTC. Its translation: CASSYTAGLYGYTF.